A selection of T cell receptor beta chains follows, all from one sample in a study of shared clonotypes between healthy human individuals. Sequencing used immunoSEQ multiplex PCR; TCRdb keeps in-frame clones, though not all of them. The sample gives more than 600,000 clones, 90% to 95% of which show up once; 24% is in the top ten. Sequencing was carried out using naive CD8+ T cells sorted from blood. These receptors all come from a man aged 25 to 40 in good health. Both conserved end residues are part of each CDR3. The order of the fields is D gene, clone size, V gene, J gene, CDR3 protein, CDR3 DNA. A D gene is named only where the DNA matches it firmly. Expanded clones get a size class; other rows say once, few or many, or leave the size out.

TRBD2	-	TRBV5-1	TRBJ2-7	CASSFPLAGNSYEQYF	TGCGCCAGCAGCTTTCCCCTAGCGGGAAACTCCTACGAGCAGTACTTC
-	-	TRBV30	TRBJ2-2	CAWSVAGYTGELFF	TGTGCCTGGAGTGTTGCGGGATACACCGGGGAGCTGTTTTTT
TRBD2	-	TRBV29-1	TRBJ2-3	CSVQGWRERTDTQYF	TGCAGCGTGCAGGGTTGGCGGGAGAGGACAGATACGCAGTATTTT
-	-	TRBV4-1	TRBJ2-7	CASSQDPGLAREQYF	TGCGCCAGCAGCCAAGATCCGGGGCTAGCGAGGGAGCAGTACTTC
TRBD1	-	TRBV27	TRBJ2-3	CASSLSIRDRGALVSQYF	TGTGCCAGCAGTTTAAGTATACGGGACAGGGGCGCTTTGGTGTCGCAGTATTTT
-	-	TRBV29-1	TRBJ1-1	CSVEADTEAFF	TGCAGCGTTGAGGCGGACACTGAAGCTTTCTTT
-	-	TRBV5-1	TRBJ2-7	CASSLAPYEQYF	TGCGCCAGCAGCTTGGCCCCTTACGAGCAGTACTTC
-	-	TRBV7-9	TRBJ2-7	CASSSQTGTDSYEQYF	TGTGCCAGCAGCTCACAGACAGGAACAGACTCCTACGAGCAGTACTTC
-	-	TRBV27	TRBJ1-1	CASSLSSRTEAFF	TGTGCCAGCAGTTTATCGTCGCGCACTGAAGCTTTCTTT
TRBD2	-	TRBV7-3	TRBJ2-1	CASSLSGRGSNEQFF	TGTGCCAGCAGCCTTAGCGGGAGAGGGTCCAATGAGCAGTTCTTC
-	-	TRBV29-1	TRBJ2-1	CSVSRAGPYNEQFF	TGCAGCGTTTCTAGGGCGGGTCCTTACAATGAGCAGTTCTTC
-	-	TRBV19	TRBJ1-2	CASSIVARDYGYTF	TGTGCCAGTAGTATAGTGGCTCGGGACTATGGCTACACCTTC
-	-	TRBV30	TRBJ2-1	CAWGWASSYNEQFF	TGTGCCTGGGGTTGGGCTAGCTCCTACAATGAGCAGTTCTTC
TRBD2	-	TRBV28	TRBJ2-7	CASSPSLRSVREGSYEQYF	TGTGCCAGCAGCCCGTCGTTAAGGTCGGTGCGGGAGGGCTCCTACGAGCAGTACTTC
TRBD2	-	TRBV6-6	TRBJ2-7	CASSPGLARPYEQYF	TGTGCCAGCAGCCCAGGACTAGCGCGTCCCTACGAGCAGTACTTC
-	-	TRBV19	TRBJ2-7	CASSSQGEFYEQYF	TGTGCCAGTAGTTCACAAGGGGAGTTTTACGAGCAGTACTTC
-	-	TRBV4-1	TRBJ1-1	CASSQFMNTEAFF	TGCGCCAGCAGCCAGTTCATGAACACTGAAGCTTTCTTT
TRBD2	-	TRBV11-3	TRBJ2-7	CASSSSGGDYEQYF	TGTGCCAGCAGCTCGAGCGGGGGGGACTACGAGCAGTACTTC
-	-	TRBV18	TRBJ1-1	CASSPPGAFF	TGTGCCAGCTCACCCCCCGGGGCTTTCTTT
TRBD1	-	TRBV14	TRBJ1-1	CASSQVFRTGAMNTEAFF	TGTGCCAGCAGCCAAGTGTTCCGGACAGGGGCCATGAACACTGAAGCTTTCTTT
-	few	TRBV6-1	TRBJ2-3	CASSDLSGIDTQYF	TGTGCCAGCAGTGACCTCAGCGGTATAGATACGCAGTATTTT
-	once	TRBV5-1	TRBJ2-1	CASSLDRRGEDNEQFF	TGCGCCAGCAGCTTGGATAGGAGGGGGGAAGACAATGAGCAGTTCTTC
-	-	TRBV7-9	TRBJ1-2	CASSLQVNYGYTF	TGTGCCAGCAGCTTACAGGTCAACTATGGCTACACCTTC
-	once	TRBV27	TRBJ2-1	CASSATAYNEQFF	TGTGCCAGCAGTGCAACAGCATACAATGAGCAGTTCTTC
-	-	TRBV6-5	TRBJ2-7	CASSYGQGRYEQYF	TGTGCCAGCAGTTACGGTCAGGGTCGGTACGAGCAGTACTTC
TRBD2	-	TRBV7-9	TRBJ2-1	CASSLLAGAYNEQFF	TGTGCCAGCAGCTTACTGGCGGGAGCCTACAATGAGCAGTTCTTC
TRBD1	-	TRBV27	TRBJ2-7	CASSLSGTGSSYEQYF	TGTGCCAGCAGTTTATCCGGGACAGGGAGCTCCTACGAGCAGTACTTC
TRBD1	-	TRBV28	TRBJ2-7	CASSVASGTESYEQYF	TGTGCCAGCAGCGTCGCCTCCGGGACAGAGTCCTACGAGCAGTACTTC
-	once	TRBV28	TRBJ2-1	CASSLVANEQFF	TGTGCCAGCAGTTTAGTAGCGAATGAGCAGTTCTTC
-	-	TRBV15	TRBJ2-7	CATSRVGIGPSGDGYEQYF	TGTGCCACCAGCAGAGTAGGAATTGGACCCTCGGGGGATGGCTACGAGCAGTACTTC
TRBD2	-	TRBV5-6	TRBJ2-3	CASSSTSGSGSTDTQYF	TGTGCCAGCAGCTCAACTAGCGGGAGTGGGAGCACAGATACGCAGTATTTT
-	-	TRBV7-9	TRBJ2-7	CASSTSSLNGVEQYF	TGTGCCAGCAGCACCAGCAGCTTAAACGGGGTCGAGCAGTACTTC